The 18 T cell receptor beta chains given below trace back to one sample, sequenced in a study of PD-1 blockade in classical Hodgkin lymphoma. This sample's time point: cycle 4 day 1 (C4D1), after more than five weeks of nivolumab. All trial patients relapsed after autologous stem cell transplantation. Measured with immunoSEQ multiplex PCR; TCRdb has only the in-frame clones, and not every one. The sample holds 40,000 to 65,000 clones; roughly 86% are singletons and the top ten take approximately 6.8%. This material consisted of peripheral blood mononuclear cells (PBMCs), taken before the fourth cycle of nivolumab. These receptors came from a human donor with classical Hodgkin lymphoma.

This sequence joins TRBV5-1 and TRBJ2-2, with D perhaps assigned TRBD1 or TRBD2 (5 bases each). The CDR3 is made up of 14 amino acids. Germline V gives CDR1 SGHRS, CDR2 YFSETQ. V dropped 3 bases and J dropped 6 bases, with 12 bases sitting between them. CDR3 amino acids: CASSWTWGSGELFF. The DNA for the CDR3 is TGCGCCAGCAGCTGGACATGGGGGTCCGGGGAGCTGTTTTTT.

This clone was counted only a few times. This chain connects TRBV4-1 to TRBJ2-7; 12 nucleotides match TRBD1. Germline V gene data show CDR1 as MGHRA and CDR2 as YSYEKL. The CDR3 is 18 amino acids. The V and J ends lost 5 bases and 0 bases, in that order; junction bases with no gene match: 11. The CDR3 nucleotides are TGCGCCAGCAGCACCCCTCGGGACAGGGGGCCTCCCTCCTACGAGCAGTACTTC. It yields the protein CASSTPRDRGPPSYEQYF.

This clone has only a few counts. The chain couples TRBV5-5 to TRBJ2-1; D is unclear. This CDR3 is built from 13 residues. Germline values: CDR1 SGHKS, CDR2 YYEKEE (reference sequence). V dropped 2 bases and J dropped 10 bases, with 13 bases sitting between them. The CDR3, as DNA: TGTGCCAGCAGCTTTGACCTCCTCCGGGAGCAGTTCTTC. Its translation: CASSFDLLREQFF. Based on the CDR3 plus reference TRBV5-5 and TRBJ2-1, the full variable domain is DAGVTQSPTHLIKTRGQQVTLRCSPISGHKSVSWYQQVLGQGPQFIFQYYEKEERGRGNFPDRFSARQFPNYSSELNVNALLLGDSALYLCASSFDLLREQFFGPGTRLTVL.

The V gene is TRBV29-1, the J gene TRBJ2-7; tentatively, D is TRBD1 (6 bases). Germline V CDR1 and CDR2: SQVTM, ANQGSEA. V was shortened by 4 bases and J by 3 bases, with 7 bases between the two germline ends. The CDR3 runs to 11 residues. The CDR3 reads CSVVDSYEQYF. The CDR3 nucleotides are TGCAGCGTTGTGGACAGCTACGAGCAGTACTTC.

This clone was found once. The CDR3: CSVEGPTQGFTYNEQFF. The DNA for the CDR3 is TGCAGCGTTGAAGGCCCCACCCAGGGGTTCACCTACAATGAGCAGTTCTTC. The J gene is TRBJ2-1, the V gene TRBV29-1, with D possibly being TRBD1 (6 bases). Germline CDR1 is SQVTM and CDR2 is ANQGSEA. This CDR3 region has 17 residues. Trimming shortened V by 1 base and J by 2 bases, and 18 bases separated the two germline ends.

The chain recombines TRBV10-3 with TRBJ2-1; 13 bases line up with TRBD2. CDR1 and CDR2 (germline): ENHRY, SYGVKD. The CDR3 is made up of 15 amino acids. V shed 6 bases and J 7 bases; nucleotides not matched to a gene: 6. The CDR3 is CAIRRTSGSSNEQFF. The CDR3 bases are TGTGCCATCAGAAGGACTAGCGGGAGTTCGAATGAGCAGTTCTTC.

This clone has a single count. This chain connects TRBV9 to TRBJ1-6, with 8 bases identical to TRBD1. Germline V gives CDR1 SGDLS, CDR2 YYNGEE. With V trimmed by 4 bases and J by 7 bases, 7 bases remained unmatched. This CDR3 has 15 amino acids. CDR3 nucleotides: TGTGCCAGCAGCCCAGGACAGGGAAGGAATTCACCCCTCCACTTT. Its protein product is CASSPGQGRNSPLHF.

Written as DNA, the CDR3 is TGCGCCAGCAGCTCCGGGACAGGGATAGATACGCAGTATTTT. Translating it yields CASSSGTGIDTQYF. The chain combines TRBV5-1 with TRBJ2-3; the match to TRBD1 covers 9 bases. The V gene's germline CDR1 is SGHRS and CDR2 YFSETQ. This CDR3 is 14 amino acids long. The ends lost 3 bases at V and 5 bases at J; junction bases unmatched: 4.

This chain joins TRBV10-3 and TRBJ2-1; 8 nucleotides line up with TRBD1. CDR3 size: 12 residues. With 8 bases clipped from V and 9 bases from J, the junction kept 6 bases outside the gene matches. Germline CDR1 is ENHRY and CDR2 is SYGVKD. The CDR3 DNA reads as TGTGCCATCGGCAACAGGGGGGTTGAGCAGTTCTTC. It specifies CAIGNRGVEQFF.

Here the CDR3 DNA reads TGTGCCAGCAGTCCATTAGCGGGAACCTACGAGCAGTACTTC. It codes for CASSPLAGTYEQYF. V usage is TRBV27 and J usage is TRBJ2-7; 8 nucleotides match TRBD2. This CDR3 has 14 amino acids. V dropped 5 bases and J dropped 2; count of bases not matched to a gene: 5. Germline values: CDR1 MNHEY, CDR2 SMNVEV (reference sequence).

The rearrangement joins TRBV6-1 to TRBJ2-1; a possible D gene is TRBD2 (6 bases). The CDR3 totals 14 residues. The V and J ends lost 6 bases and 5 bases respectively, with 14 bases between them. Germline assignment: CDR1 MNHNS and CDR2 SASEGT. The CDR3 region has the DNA TGTGCCAGCAGAGCTAGCGTACGGAACAATGAGCAGTTCTTC. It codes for CASRASVRNNEQFF.

The CDR3 DNA reads TGTGCCAGTAGGGCCCGGGGGAGCTCCTACAATGAGCAGTTCTTC. Translation: CASRARGSSYNEQFF. The V and J genes are TRBV19 and TRBJ2-1; maybe TRBD2 (6 bases). The CDR3 sequence is 15 residues long. The V end was cut by 6 bases, the J end by 0 bases, with 12 bases between. Germline loops: CDR1 LNHDA, CDR2 SQIVND (reference sequence).

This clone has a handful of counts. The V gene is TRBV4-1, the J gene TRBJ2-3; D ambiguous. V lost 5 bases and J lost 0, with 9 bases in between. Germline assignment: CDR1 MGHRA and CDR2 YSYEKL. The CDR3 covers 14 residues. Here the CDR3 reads CASSDQASTDTQYF. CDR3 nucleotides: TGCGCCAGCAGCGATCAGGCTAGCACAGATACGCAGTATTTT.

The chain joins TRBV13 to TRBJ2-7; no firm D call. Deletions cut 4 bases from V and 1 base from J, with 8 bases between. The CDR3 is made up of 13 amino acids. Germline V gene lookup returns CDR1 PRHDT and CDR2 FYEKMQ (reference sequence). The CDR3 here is CASSSGRSYEQYF. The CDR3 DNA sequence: TGTGCCAGCAGCTCCGGACGGTCCTACGAGCAGTACTTC.

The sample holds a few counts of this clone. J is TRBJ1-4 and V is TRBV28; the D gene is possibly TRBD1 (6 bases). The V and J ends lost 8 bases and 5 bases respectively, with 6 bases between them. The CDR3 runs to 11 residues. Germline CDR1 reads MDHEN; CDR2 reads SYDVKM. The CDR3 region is CASGQNEKLFF. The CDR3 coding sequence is TGTGCCAGCGGACAGAATGAAAAACTGTTTTTT.

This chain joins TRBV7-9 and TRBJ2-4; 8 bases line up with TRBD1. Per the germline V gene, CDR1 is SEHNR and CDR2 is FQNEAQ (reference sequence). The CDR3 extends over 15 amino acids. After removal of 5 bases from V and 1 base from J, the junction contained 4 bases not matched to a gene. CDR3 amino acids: CASSHRQGAKNIQYF. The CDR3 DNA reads TGTGCCAGCAGCCACAGACAGGGGGCCAAAAACATTCAGTACTTC. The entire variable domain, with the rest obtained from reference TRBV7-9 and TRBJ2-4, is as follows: DTGVSQNPRHKITKRGQNVTFRCDPISEHNRLYWYRQTLGQGPEFLTYFQNEAQLEKSRLLSDRFSAERPKGSFSTLEIQRTEQGDSAMYLCASSHRQGAKNIQYFGAGTRLSVL.

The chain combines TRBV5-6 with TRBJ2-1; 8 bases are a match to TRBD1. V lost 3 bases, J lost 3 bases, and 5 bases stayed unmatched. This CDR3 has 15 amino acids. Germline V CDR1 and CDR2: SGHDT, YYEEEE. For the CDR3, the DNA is TGTGCCAGCAGCTGGGGGACAGGCGTCTACAATGAGCAGTTCTTC. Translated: CASSWGTGVYNEQFF.

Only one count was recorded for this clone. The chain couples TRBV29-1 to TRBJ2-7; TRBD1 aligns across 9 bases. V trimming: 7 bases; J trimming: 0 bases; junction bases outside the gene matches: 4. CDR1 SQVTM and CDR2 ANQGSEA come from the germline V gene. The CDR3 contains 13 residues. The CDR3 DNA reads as TGCAGCGCCTCGGGACAGGGCTCCTACGAGCAGTACTTC. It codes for CSASGQGSYEQYF.